Sequencing of this TCR beta chain was carried out in a study of shared clonotypes between healthy human individuals. The overall study: Donors had three CD4 naive, three CD4 memory, two CD8 naive and one CD8 memory plate apiece. Overall study results and limits: Sharing across four donors was highest in naive CD4 (roughly 5%) and lowest in memory CD8 (0.4%).

A remark on this clone: Its matching antigen is unknown.

Selected positively for CCR7 and CD45RO-negative, naive CD8 cells excluded terminally differentiated effector memory CD45RA+ cells. The assay was immunoSEQ multiplex PCR, and TCRdb's table has in-frame clones only and misses some. The top ten clones hold under 2% of a sample with around 1.9 million clones, 93% of them seen once. This CDR3 is built from 17 residues. V lost 4 bases to trimming and J lost 5 bases; unmatched junction nucleotides: 8. Germline values: CDR1 SNHLY, CDR2 FYNNEI. The J gene is TRBJ2-2, the V gene TRBV2; 12 nucleotides agree with TRBD2. The source of this sequence is a man aged 18-30 years in good health. Some clones in this sample may be carry-over from other donors' samples. Sequencing was done on a sample of naive CD8+ T cells from PBMCs. The CDR3 DNA sequence: TGTGCCAGCAGTGTCCTAGCGGGAGGGCCGGGGACCGGGGAGCTGTTTTTT. Translated: CASSVLAGGPGTGELFF.